The source of this T cell receptor (beta chain) is a study of vaccination and CD4 T cells after COVID-19. The overall study: Convalescent persons amounted to six males plus four females, two of whom were Hispanic. A few convalescent patients provided samples that were taken at day 14 and days 161 to 241 post-vaccination.

Sequenced with the Oncomine TCR Beta short-read assay was DNA taken from cultured CD4+ T cells. TCRdb analysed the PCR reads with MiXCR anew, one entry per CDR3 protein. This sample has around 25,000 distinct CDR3 sequences, with roughly 29% found just once. On this clonotype itself: Antigen unknown.

V lost 2 bases to trimming and J lost 1 base, with 11 bases between them. CDR1 and CDR2 from the germline V gene are SEHNR and FQNEAQ (reference sequence). This CDR3 is built from 15 residues. The sample's time point: late sampling 161 to 241 days after vaccination in a few convalescent patients. Stated treatment: approximately nine-day PBMC culture with coronavirus spike peptide pools or control peptides (ViraFEST assay). Cultures got half-medium changes with IL-2 on days 3 and 7. This clonotype was obtained from a human donor who had recovered from COVID-19. The chain has TRBV7-9 and TRBJ1-1; D call uncertain. The material sequenced was CD4+ T cells from blood, cultured in vitro, taken about 7 months after SARS-CoV-2 vaccination. Here the CDR3 reads CASSLLDGKNTEAFF. In DNA, the CDR3 is TGTGCCAGCAGCTTATTGGACGGGAAGAACACTGAAGCTTTCTTT.